The sequence of this TCR beta chain was determined in a study of read filtering for tumor transcriptome and immune sequencing. Study summary: Whole-transcriptome libraries were prepared after DNase treatment. Findings and limits, study-wide: IR-seq captured clonotypes deeper and more reliably than RNA-seq. In IR-seq, single-read clonotypes were about 80% of clonotypes but around 3.2% of reads.

From about 400 ng of RNA, a library with molecular barcoded alpha/delta and beta/gamma adaptors was made. TCRdb ran MiXCR on the reads and lists one entry per CDR3 protein. The sample records 100,000 to 150,000 distinct CDR3 sequences, over 10% being singletons. CDR3 length equals 14 residues. Germline loops: CDR1 SEHNR, CDR2 FQNEAQ (reference sequence). The V end was cut by 4 bases, the J end by 1 base, with 10 bases between. This clonotype is a singleton in its sample. Its target is not known. This sequence was found in a donor aged 40 or over with multiple myeloma. V gene TRBV7-9 combines with J gene TRBJ1-1, with D unclear. Sequencing used a population of CD138-negative cells sorted from bone marrow. The CDR3 sequence is CASSSRTKNTEAFF. For the CDR3, the DNA is TGTGCCAGCAGCTCGCGGACGAAGAACACTGAAGCTTTCTTT.